The text below deals with one TCR beta chain. This specimen comes from a study of control samples from healthy donors and cancer patients. The protocol was immunoSEQ multiplex PCR, while the TCRdb copy is restricted to in-frame clones and leaves out a portion. The sample yields some 410,000 clones, approximately 90% seen once. Germline loops: CDR1 SGHTA, CDR2 FQGNSA. Trimming shortened V by 7 bases and J by 0 bases, and 14 bases separated the two germline ends. CDR3 length: 15 residues. The specimen was PBMCs. V usage is TRBV7-2 and J usage is TRBJ2-3; possibly TRBD1 for D (6 bases). This TCR was recovered from a man aged 35-49 years with head and neck cancer. CDR3 amino acids: CASTLDRASTDTQYF. Written as DNA, the CDR3 is TGTGCCAGCACCTTGGACAGAGCTAGCACAGATACGCAGTATTTT.